A single sample is the source of the 14 T cell receptor beta chains below, sequenced in a study of post-analysis software for immune sequencing data (dated by TCRdb to 2013 to 2016). The paper's findings and limits, for the study overall: Significantly higher frequencies in patients than in controls were found for several TRBV segments, including TRBV5-6, TRBV5-1 and TRBV20-1.

These receptors' targets are unknown. The library was produced with PCR. The sequencer listed for this sample is Illumina HiSeq 2500. To reduce PCR and sequencing biases, unique molecular identifiers were built into the TCR beta cDNA libraries. The raw public reads went through TCRdb reprocessing: fastp at Q25, MiXCR clone calling, in-frame beta chains kept. Every CDR3 protein is listed once, alongside the most common genes and DNA of its rows. The sample table records around 200,000 distinct CDR3 sequences; around 30% of these occur just once. The ten largest clones represent roughly 3.4% of the sample. Source material: blood. These receptor sequences come from a girl aged 2-17 years with multiple sclerosis.

The V gene is TRBV28, the J gene TRBJ1-3; no firm D call. This CDR3 spans 13 amino acids. Trimming removed 8 bases at V and 8 bases at J, with 16 bases between. Germline assignment: CDR1 MDHEN and CDR2 SYDVKM. The CDR3 region has the DNA TGTGCCAGCGGCGATTTAGGAATTGACACCATATATTTT. Its translation is CASGDLGIDTIYF.

The V gene is TRBV5-1, the J gene TRBJ2-2; the match to TRBD1 covers 7 bases. The trim removed 4 bases at V and 3 bases at J, leaving 0 bases unmatched. From germline, CDR1 is SGHRS and CDR2 YFSETQ. The CDR3 covers 13 residues. The CDR3 spells CASSGQDTGELFF. DNA for the CDR3: TGCGCCAGCAGCGGACAGGACACCGGGGAGCTGTTTTTT.

The genes are TRBV4-1 and TRBJ1-5; 8 bases line up with TRBD1. This CDR3 contains 18 residues. The V gene's germline CDR1 is MGHRA and CDR2 YSYEKL. The V gene end was trimmed by 4 bases and the J gene end by 1 base; junction bases not matched to a gene: 12. The CDR3 here is CASSLHAQGAGSNQPQHF. CDR3 in DNA: TGCGCCAGCAGCCTCCATGCCCAGGGGGCTGGAAGCAATCAGCCCCAGCATTTT.

A note on this clonotype: This could be a read error, since a much larger clone is one nucleotide away. The rearrangement links TRBV5-1 to TRBJ2-3; possible D gene TRBD2, 6 bases. The CDR3 has 16 residues. From germline, CDR1 is SGHRS and CDR2 YFSETQ. Between the trimmed V and J ends, which lost 3 bases and 5 bases, there was a span of 19 bases. CDR3 sequence: CASSSGRAGRGDTQYF. Here the CDR3 DNA reads TGCGCCAGCAGCTCCGGACGAGCGGGCCGGGGAGATACGCAGTATTTT.

V and J are TRBV15 and TRBJ2-4, with D possibly called TRBD1 or TRBD2 (7 bases each). Germline V gene data show CDR1 as LNHNV and CDR2 as YYDKDF (reference sequence). Trimming removed 8 bases at V and 13 bases at J, with 18 bases between. This CDR3 comprises 12 residues. The CDR3 bases are TGTGCCACCGGCCGACCAGGGGGGGAGCAGTACTTC. Translation: CATGRPGGEQYF.

In DNA form, the CDR3 reads TGCGCCAGCAGCCAAGTTGGGGTTCAGGACCAGCATTTT. This encodes CASSQVGVQDQHF. The chain links TRBV4-1 to TRBJ1-5; D is ambiguous. The ends were cut back, 1 base at V and 12 bases at J, with 13 bases in the middle. CDR3 length: 13 residues. Germline CDR1 reads MGHRA; CDR2 reads YSYEKL.

Many counts were recorded for this clonotype. The CDR3: CASSLFGYEQYF. CDR3 DNA: TGTGCCAGCAGTTTATTCGGCTACGAGCAGTACTTC. This rearrangement joins TRBV28 to TRBJ2-7, with D unclear. From germline, CDR1 is MDHEN and CDR2 SYDVKM. V lost 1 base to trimming and J lost 3 bases, with 4 bases between them. The CDR3 covers 12 residues. The full variable domain, with the rest looked up from reference TRBV28 and TRBJ2-7, is DVKVTQSSRYLVKRTGEKVFLECVQDMDHENMFWYRQDPGLGLRLIYFSYDVKMKEKGDIPEGYSVSREKKERFSLILESASTNQTSMYLCASSLFGYEQYFGPGTRLTVT.

This clonotype was observed a few times. V usage is TRBV7-2 and J usage is TRBJ1-1, with D possibly TRBD1 on 5 matching bases. Germline V lookup: CDR1 SGHTA, CDR2 FQGNSA. CDR3 size: 13 residues. V gave up 7 bases and J gave up 8 bases, with 17 bases separating them. CDR3 in DNA: TGTGCCAGCAACCTAGGGGCGGCTAGAGAAGCTTTCTTT. Amino acid sequence: CASNLGAAREAFF.

This clonotype has ten or more counts. This sequence joins TRBV24-1 and TRBJ2-3, with D unclear. The CDR3 totals 13 residues. Germline CDR1 is KGHDR and CDR2 is SFDVKD. V was trimmed by 7 bases and J by 4 bases, leaving 11 bases between them. The CDR3 region has the DNA TGTGCCACCAGGTCGGTCAGGTCAGATACGCAGTATTTT. Its protein is CATRSVRSDTQYF.

This chain connects TRBV6-5 to TRBJ1-1; 7 bases match TRBD1. The CDR3 runs 15 residues. V trimming: 8 bases; J trimming: 1 base; junction bases outside the gene matches: 10. Germline V CDR1 and CDR2: MNHEY, SVGAGI. In DNA form, the CDR3 reads TGTGCCAGCTGGAGTAGGACAGGACCGAACACTGAAGCTTTCTTT. Translated, it gives CASWSRTGPNTEAFF.

Regarding this clonotype: Being one base from a much bigger clone, this may be a read error. V gene TRBV28 combines with J gene TRBJ2-5; D possibly matches TRBD1 or TRBD2 (5 bases each). Germline CDR1 reads MDHEN; CDR2 reads SYDVKM. The CDR3 has 12 residues. For the CDR3, the DNA is TGTGCCTGCAGTTTATCCGGGACCGGGCAGTACTTC. Translating it yields CACSLSGTGQYF.

The chain is built from TRBV20-1 and TRBJ2-7; the match to TRBD2 covers 9 bases. The CDR3 extends over 16 amino acids. The V and J ends lost 0 bases and 7 bases, in that order; junction bases with no gene match: 13. Looked up from germline, CDR1 is DFQATT and CDR2 is SNEGSKA (reference sequence). The CDR3 protein is CSARDRLAEGYNEQYF. CDR3 nucleotide sequence: TGCAGTGCTAGAGATCGACTAGCGGAGGGCTACAATGAGCAGTACTTC.

A note on this clonotype: An end of the junction does not agree with germline; a read error may underlie this. This chain links TRBV29-1 with TRBJ1-1; 7 bases match TRBD1. Germline CDR1 is SQVTM and CDR2 is ANQGSEA. The CDR3 sequence is 14 residues long. The CDR3: CSVATTGANTEALF. CDR3 nucleotides: TGCAGCGTCGCCACCACAGGGGCGAACACTGAAGCTCTCTTT.

This clonotype was seen a handful of times. The V and J genes are TRBV20-1 and TRBJ2-5; no clear D gene. V lost 3 bases, J lost 5 bases, and 7 bases lay in between. Germline V CDR1 and CDR2: DFQATT, SNEGSKA (reference sequence). The CDR3 has 11 residues. The CDR3 protein is CSARLYETQYF. DNA of the CDR3: TGCAGTGCTAGGCTCTATGAGACCCAGTACTTC.